This is a list of T cell receptor beta chains from one sample in a study of neurological immune-mediated disorders. TCRdb ran MiXCR on the 5' RACE reads and lists one entry per CDR3 protein. Here the sample spans some 77,000 distinct CDR3 sequences, around 15% being singletons. The sequencing input was PBMCs. The receptors were sampled from a female donor with HTLV-1-associated myelopathy (HAM/TSP). The CDR3 runs from the conserved cysteine through the conserved F or W. The D gene is left open where the match is weak. Some rows have no size entry. The others give once, few or many, or a class for an expanded clone.

D	V	size	J	CDR3	DNA
.	TRBV5-1	many	TRBJ2-5	CASSFTGARETQYF	TGCGCCAGCAGCTTTACGGGGGCCCGGGAGACCCAGTACTTC
.	TRBV29-1	many	TRBJ2-7	CSVVSEYEQYF	TGCAGCGTTGTTTCAGAGTACGAGCAGTACTTC
.	TRBV20-1	medium-sized	TRBJ1-1	CSAGLRAEAFF	TGCAGTGCTGGGTTACGTGCTGAAGCTTTCTTT
.	TRBV5-1	many	TRBJ1-1	CASSLDRSVTEAFF	TGCGCCAGCAGCTTGGATCGGAGCGTCACTGAAGCTTTCTTT
.	TRBV11-2	many	TRBJ2-5	CASSLLLSTGAQETQYF	TGTGCCAGCAGCTTATTGCTGAGTACGGGTGCCCAAGAGACCCAGTACTTC
.	TRBV6-1	many	TRBJ2-3	CASSDVYRDTQYF	TGTGCCAGCAGTGACGTCTATCGGGATACGCAGTATTTT
.	TRBV4-2	many	TRBJ2-3	CASSQGGINTDTQYF	TGTGCCAGCAGCCAAGGGGGCATAAACACAGATACGCAGTATTTT
.	TRBV30	many	TRBJ2-7	CAWSPNAAGPYEQYF	TGTGCCTGGAGTCCGAACGCCGCAGGGCCCTACGAGCAGTACTTC
TRBD1	TRBV29-1	many	TRBJ2-7	CSVLPPGQTYEQYF	TGCAGCGTCCTGCCTCCGGGACAGACCTACGAGCAGTACTTC
.	TRBV5-8	many	TRBJ1-2	CASSLLMTDGYTF	TGTGCCAGCAGCTTGTTGATGACTGATGGCTACACCTTC
TRBD1	TRBV5-1	many	TRBJ1-6	CASRPRRDSNSPLHF	TGCGCCAGCAGGCCAAGACGGGACAGTAATTCACCCCTCCACTTT
.	TRBV21-1	.	TRBJ1-4	CASNAGTPGNEKLFF	TGTGCCAGCAACGCCGGGACGCCCGGGAATGAAAAACTGTTTTTT
TRBD1	TRBV27	few	TRBJ1-1	CASRGQGLGADTEAFF	TGTGCCTCCCGGGGACAGGGATTGGGGGCAGACACTGAAGCTTTCTTT
.	TRBV20-1	many	TRBJ2-7	CSARGGTYEQYF	TGCAGTGCTAGAGGAGGGACCTACGAGCAGTACTTC
.	TRBV20-1	many	TRBJ2-3	CSAREFSSGDTQYF	TGCAGTGCTAGAGAGTTTAGCAGTGGAGATACGCAGTATTTT
TRBD1	TRBV7-8	few	TRBJ1-4	CASSPTGVGEKLFF	TGTGCCAGCAGCCCGACAGGGGTAGGGGAAAAACTGTTTTTT
.	TRBV11-2	many	TRBJ2-7	CASSSQGGEQYF	TGTGCCAGCAGCTCCCAGGGGGGCGAGCAGTACTTC
.	TRBV5-6	.	TRBJ1-1	CASSLFCVYTEAFF	TGTGCCAGCAGCTTGTTTTGTGTGTACACTGAAGCTTTCTTT
TRBD2	TRBV3-1	many	TRBJ2-3	CASSRQLASSTDTQYF	TGTGCCAGCAGCCGACAACTAGCGTCTAGCACAGATACGCAGTATTTT
.	TRBV5-5	many	TRBJ2-3	CASYGTTDTQYF	TGTGCCAGCTATGGGACGACAGATACGCAGTATTTT
.	TRBV10-2	many	TRBJ1-1	CASSRARENTEAFF	TGCGCCAGCAGTCGGGCCAGGGAGAACACTGAAGCTTTCTTT
TRBD1	TRBV5-1	many	TRBJ1-5	CASSLAGGRNQPQHF	TGCGCCAGCAGCTTGGCAGGGGGCCGCAATCAGCCCCAGCATTTT
TRBD1	TRBV20-1	many	TRBJ2-3	CSAPDRGRDTQYF	TGCAGTGCTCCGGACAGGGGTAGAGATACGCAGTATTTT
.	TRBV9	many	TRBJ2-7	CASSVAPTGRYYEQYF	TGTGCCAGCAGCGTAGCCCCTACCGGGCGCTACTACGAGCAGTACTTC
TRBD1	TRBV20-1	many	TRBJ2-3	CSARDSRGKWDTQYF	TGCAGTGCTAGAGATTCCAGGGGGAAATGGGATACGCAGTATTTT
.	TRBV20-1	many	TRBJ2-5	CSARTEQTETQYF	TGCAGTGCTAGGACAGAACAAACAGAGACCCAGTACTTC
.	TRBV5-1	many	TRBJ2-1	CASSWEDSSYNEQFF	TGCGCCAGCAGCTGGGAGGACAGCTCCTACAATGAGCAGTTCTTC
TRBD2	TRBV29-1	many	TRBJ2-7	CSVERGDYPYEQYF	TGCAGCGTAGAGAGAGGGGACTACCCCTACGAGCAGTACTTC
.	TRBV6-2/TRBV6-3	many	TRBJ2-3	CASSYFRLEITDTQYF	TGTGCCAGCAGTTACTTCAGATTGGAGATCACAGATACGCAGTATTTT
TRBD2	TRBV4-2	many	TRBJ2-3	CASSPQRGAKDTQYF	TGTGCCAGCAGCCCCCAGCGGGGGGCGAAAGATACGCAGTATTTT
TRBD2	TRBV4-1	many	TRBJ2-7	CASSQITSDEQYF	TGCGCCAGCAGCCAGATAACTAGCGACGAGCAGTACTTC
.	TRBV5-1	many	TRBJ2-5	CASSLFGGQETQYF	TGCGCCAGCAGCTTGTTCGGCGGCCAAGAGACCCAGTACTTC
TRBD2	TRBV5-1	many	TRBJ2-3	CASSFLAGGDTQYF	TGCGCCAGCAGCTTTCTAGCGGGTGGAGATACGCAGTATTTT
.	TRBV5-1	many	TRBJ1-2	CASSFNDGYTF	TGCGCCAGCAGCTTTAACGATGGCTACACCTTC
.	TRBV5-1	many	TRBJ2-2	CASSPGTDWNTGELFF	TGCGCCAGCAGCCCGGGGACGGATTGGAACACCGGGGAGCTGTTTTTT
TRBD1	TRBV2	.	TRBJ2-6	CTSSEDRAVNGLTF	TGTACCAGCAGTGAAGACAGGGCGGTTAACGGCCTGACTTTC
.	TRBV6-1	many	TRBJ1-1	CASDSQAGSGTEAFF	TGTGCCAGCGATTCTCAGGCAGGGTCGGGGACTGAAGCTTTCTTT
.	TRBV6-2/TRBV6-3	.	TRBJ2-5	CSSSSVEETQYF	TGTTCCAGCAGTTCCGTAGAAGAGACCCAGTACTTC
.	TRBV7-2	.	TRBJ2-5	CASSPRTQQETQYF	TGTGCCAGCAGCCCTCGGACACAACAAGAGACCCAGTACTTC
.	TRBV5-1	.	TRBJ1-1	CASSLGAGWNTEAFF	TGCGCCAGCAGTTTGGGAGCAGGATGGAACACTGAAGCTTTCTTT
.	TRBV5-1	many	TRBJ2-1	CASRYGSNEQFF	TGCGCCAGCAGGTACGGGAGCAATGAGCAGTTCTTC
TRBD1	TRBV6-5	many	TRBJ2-7	CASSYGTGFWEQYF	TGTGCCAGCAGTTACGGGACAGGGTTTTGGGAGCAGTACTTC
.	TRBV12-3/TRBV12-4	many	TRBJ2-3	CASSPSRATDTQYF	TGTGCCAGCAGTCCCTCGAGGGCCACAGATACGCAGTATTTT
TRBD1	TRBV7-8	many	TRBJ2-7	CASSSSPGTGPYEQYF	TGTGCCAGCAGCTCCTCCCCCGGGACAGGGCCCTACGAGCAGTACTTC
.	TRBV20-1	few	TRBJ2-1	CSARPRDLLRGEQFF	TGCAGTGCTAGACCCCGGGACCTACTCCGGGGGGAGCAGTTCTTC